The clone carrying this T cell receptor (beta chain) was recorded many times. These data belong to a study of kidney transplant recipient with SARS-CoV-2 infection. Germline loops: CDR1 DFQATT, CDR2 SNEGSKA (reference sequence). V lost 3 bases and J 3 bases, leaving 8 bases between the germline ends. This CDR3 region has 12 residues. TCRdb analysed the reads with MiXCR anew, one entry per CDR3 protein. Among under 250,000 distinct CDR3 sequences, roughly 26% were seen once, and the ten largest hold under 9.5%. The source is a male patient between 25 and 40 years old who had COVID-19 and was a kidney transplant recipient. Some T cells may be the graft donor's. The rearrangement joins TRBV20-1 to TRBJ1-2; maybe TRBD1 (6 bases). This material consisted of a blood sample, taken at baseline and on day 111 from a kidney transplant recipient. The CDR3 region has the DNA TGCAGTGCTAGGAAGGGGGACTATGGCTACACCTTC. This encodes CSARKGDYGYTF.